This TCR beta chain emerged from a study of T cell clonotyping in hematopoietic cell transplantation (dated by TCRdb to the early 2020s). About the study as a whole: A total of some 130 blood samples were collected in the study from a few dozen consecutive transplant recipients and their related donors. Patient recruitment ran from 2015 to January 2017, and follow-up continued until late 2020 or death. Paper-wide results and their limitations: Just a small fraction of recipient repertoires overlapped with donor repertoires, and more than 97% appeared de novo at the given depth. After transplant, TCR diversity in recipients dropped, and pathologically expanded clonotypes increased progressively from day 30 to day 180. Sample size was limited, and cells were not sorted, so CD4 and CD8 repertoire contributions could not be separated. Broader posttransplant TCR repertoire diversity was predicted by donor and pretransplant recipient Inverse Simpson Index values.

For TCR beta sequencing, blood samples came from the related transplant donors. Nuclei Lysis Solution was used to extract genomic DNA from fresh or cryopreserved unfractionated peripheral blood mononuclear cells. Reading the germline V gene (reference sequence) gives CDR1 SGHNT and CDR2 YYREEE. V drops 0 bases and J drops 5 bases, leaving 9 bases in between. From cysteine to phenylalanine, the CDR3 is 14 amino acids long. The CDR3 DNA has 42 bases and is translated from base 1. The immunoSEQ assay, a bias-controlled multiplex PCR using V- and J-specific primers, was used to amplify TCR beta CDR3 regions from genomic DNA. A proprietary barcode and Illumina adapter sequences were added to the CDR3 amplicons in a second PCR step. An Illumina MiSeq instrument was used to sequence the CDR3 libraries. As for how the authors treated the data: Export and quality control were done with immunoSEQ Analyzer 3.0, while downstream analyses used R Bioconductor and Immunarch. Only productive rearrangements within the normalized downsampled data set were used in the calculation of repertoire metrics. Clonotypes larger than 5 templates in the normalized cohort were defined as pathologically expanded. The Inverse Simpson Index served as the measure of repertoire diversity. The non-normalized data set was used for CMV-specificity analyses so that all clonotypes could be captured. Entries here come from immuneACCESS through TCRdb and include only in-frame sequences with V and J called. Some clones fail to appear in such tables; in the studies checked, an unresolved V gene covers under half of the shortfall, and the cause of the remainder is unknown. Clone size and V and J calls were adopted from that table, with D and trimming inferred from the DNA. Counted in this sample were roughly 40,000 clones; roughly 94% of them appeared once. About 0.86% of the sample comes from the top ten.

Note on this clone: Its recognized antigen is unknown. No much larger clone is present one base from it, and per-base qualities are unavailable.

The sequenced sample was peripheral blood mononuclear cells. This receptor was taken from a woman between 45 and 65 years old in good health. Some clones in this sample may be carry-over from other donors' samples. The chain couples TRBV5-4 to TRBJ2-1; a tentative D match to TRBD1 spans 6 bases. This receptor carries the CDR3 CASSLEGDNNEQFF. The DNA sequence is TGTGCCAGCAGCTTGGAGGGGGACAACAATGAGCAGTTCTTC.